The clone carrying this TCR beta chain was seen a handful of times. Its specificity is unknown. This record belongs to a study of T cells after yellow fever vaccination. Study in general: Preparing low-cell-number fractions relied on SMART-Seq v4 Ultra Low Input. Study findings and constraints: Abundant clonotypes (contaminants from the bulk population) could be present in FACS-sorted repertoires. The CD4 compartment and the CD8 compartment contained a small share of clonotypes in common.

Universal primer sites and UMIs were introduced during 5'RACE template-switching synthesis of TCR cDNA. One entry per CDR3 protein results from TCRdb running MiXCR on the 5' RACE reads. This sample has 500,000 to 650,000 distinct CDR3 sequences, with 17% found just once. V dropped 1 base and J dropped 0 bases, with 3 bases sitting between them. This CDR3 spans 12 amino acids. Germline V gene sequence: CDR1 DFQATT, CDR2 SNEGSKA (reference sequence). Here the sequenced sample was PBMCs, taken 4 to 6 days after the first yellow fever vaccination. The TCR originated in a man aged 18 to 30 who received the YFV17D yellow fever vaccine. The chain combines TRBV20-1 with TRBJ1-2; D is unresolved. The CDR3 DNA reads as TGCAGTGCTAGAGGCCCTAACTATGGCTACACCTTC. It translates to CSARGPNYGYTF.